This TCR beta chain came from a study of CD8 T cells in ankylosing spondylitis. This clonotype has more than one count but fewer than ten. Its antigen is not known. Overall study results and limits: Ankylosing spondylitis blood seemed to carry a telltale TCR beta motif made of under ten highly homologous variants. Clones that were linked to disease were CD8+ and were relatively rare in peripheral blood.

TCRdb called the 5' RACE reads again in MiXCR, with one record for every CDR3 protein. The sample yields under 450,000 distinct CDR3 sequences, 20% to 25% seen once. Germline CDR1 reads MGHRA; CDR2 reads YSYEKL. The CDR3 covers 13 residues. Trimming took off 5 bases at V and 5 bases at J, with 10 bases between the two ends. The receptor was derived from a male donor with ankylosing spondylitis or in good health (not recorded which). This sequence joins TRBV4-1 and TRBJ1-5, with D tentatively TRBD1 (5 bases). Input material: blood, either unsorted or a sorted T cell fraction (not recorded which). CDR3: CASSLLTDQPQHF. The CDR3 DNA reads as TGCGCCAGCAGCTTATTGACAGATCAGCCCCAGCATTTT.